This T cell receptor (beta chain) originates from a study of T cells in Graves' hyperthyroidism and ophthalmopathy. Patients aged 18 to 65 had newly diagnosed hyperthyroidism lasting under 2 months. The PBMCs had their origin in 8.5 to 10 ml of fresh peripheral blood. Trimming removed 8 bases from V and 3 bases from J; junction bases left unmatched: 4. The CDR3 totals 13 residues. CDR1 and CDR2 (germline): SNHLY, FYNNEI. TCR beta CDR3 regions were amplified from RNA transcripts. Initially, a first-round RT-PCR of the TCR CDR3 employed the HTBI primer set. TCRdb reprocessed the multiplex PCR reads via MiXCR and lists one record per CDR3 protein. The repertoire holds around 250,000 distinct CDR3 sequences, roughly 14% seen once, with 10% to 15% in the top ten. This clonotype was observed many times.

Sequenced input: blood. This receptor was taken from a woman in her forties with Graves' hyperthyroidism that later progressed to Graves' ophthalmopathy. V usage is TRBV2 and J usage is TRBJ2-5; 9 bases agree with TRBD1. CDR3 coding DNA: TGTGCCAGCCTGGGACAGGGCGAAGAGACCCAGTACTTC. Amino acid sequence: CASLGQGEETQYF.